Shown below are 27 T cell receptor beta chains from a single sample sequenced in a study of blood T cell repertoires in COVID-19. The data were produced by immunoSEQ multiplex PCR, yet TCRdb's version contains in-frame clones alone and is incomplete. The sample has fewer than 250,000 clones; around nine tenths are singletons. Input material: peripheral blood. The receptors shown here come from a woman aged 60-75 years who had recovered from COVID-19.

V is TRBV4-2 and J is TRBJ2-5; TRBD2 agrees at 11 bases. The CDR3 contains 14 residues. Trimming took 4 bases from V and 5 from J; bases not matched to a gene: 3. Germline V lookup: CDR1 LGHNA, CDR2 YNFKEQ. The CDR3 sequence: CASSPGLAGETQYF. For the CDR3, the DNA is TGTGCCAGCAGCCCCGGACTAGCGGGCGAGACCCAGTACTTC.

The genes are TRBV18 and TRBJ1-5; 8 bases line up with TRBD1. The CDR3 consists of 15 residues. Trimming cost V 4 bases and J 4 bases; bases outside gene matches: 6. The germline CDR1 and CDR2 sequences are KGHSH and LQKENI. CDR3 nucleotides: TGTGCCAGCTCACTTGCAGGACAGGGAAATCAGCCCCAGCATTTT. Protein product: CASSLAGQGNQPQHF.

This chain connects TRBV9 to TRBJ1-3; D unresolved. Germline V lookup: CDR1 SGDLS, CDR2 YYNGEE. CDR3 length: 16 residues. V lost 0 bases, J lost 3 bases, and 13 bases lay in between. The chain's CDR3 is CASSVAPRALGNTIYF. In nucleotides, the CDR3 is TGTGCCAGCAGCGTAGCTCCCCGAGCCCTTGGAAACACCATATATTTT.

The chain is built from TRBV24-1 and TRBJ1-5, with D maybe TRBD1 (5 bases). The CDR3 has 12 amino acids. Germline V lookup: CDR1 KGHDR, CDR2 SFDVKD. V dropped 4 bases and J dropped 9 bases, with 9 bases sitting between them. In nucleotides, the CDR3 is TGTGCCACCAGTGAGGGAGGGACGCCCCAGCATTTT. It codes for CATSEGGTPQHF.

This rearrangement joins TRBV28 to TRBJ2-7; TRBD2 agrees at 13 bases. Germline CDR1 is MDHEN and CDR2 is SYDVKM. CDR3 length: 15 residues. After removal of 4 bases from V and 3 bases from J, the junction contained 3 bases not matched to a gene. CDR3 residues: CASSWGLAGYYEQYF. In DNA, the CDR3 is TGTGCCAGCAGTTGGGGACTAGCGGGATACTACGAGCAGTACTTC.

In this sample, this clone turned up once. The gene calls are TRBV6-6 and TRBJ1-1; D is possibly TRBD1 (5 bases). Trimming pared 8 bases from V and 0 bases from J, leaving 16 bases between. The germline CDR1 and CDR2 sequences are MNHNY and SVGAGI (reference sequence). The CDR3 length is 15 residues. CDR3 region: CASQRREGMNTEAFF. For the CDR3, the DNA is TGTGCCAGCCAAAGACGGGAGGGGATGAACACTGAAGCTTTCTTT.

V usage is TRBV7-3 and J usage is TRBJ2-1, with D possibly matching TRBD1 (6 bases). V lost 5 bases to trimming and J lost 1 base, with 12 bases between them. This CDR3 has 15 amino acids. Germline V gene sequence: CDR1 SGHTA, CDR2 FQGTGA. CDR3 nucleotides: TGTGCCAGCAGCACTAAGACAGGTTCCTACAATGAGCAGTTCTTC. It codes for CASSTKTGSYNEQFF.

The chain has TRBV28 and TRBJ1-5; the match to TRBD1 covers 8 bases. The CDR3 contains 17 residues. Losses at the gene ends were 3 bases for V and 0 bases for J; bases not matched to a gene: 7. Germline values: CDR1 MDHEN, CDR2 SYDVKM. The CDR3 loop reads CASSFRGRYISNQPQHF. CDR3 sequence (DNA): TGTGCCAGCAGTTTCAGGGGGCGATATATTAGCAATCAGCCCCAGCATTTT.

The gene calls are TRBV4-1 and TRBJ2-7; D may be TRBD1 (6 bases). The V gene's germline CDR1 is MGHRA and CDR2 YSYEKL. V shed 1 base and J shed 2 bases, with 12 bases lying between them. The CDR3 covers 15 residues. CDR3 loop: CASSQVGQGPYEQYF. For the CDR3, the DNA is TGCGCCAGCAGCCAAGTAGGTCAGGGGCCCTACGAGCAGTACTTC.

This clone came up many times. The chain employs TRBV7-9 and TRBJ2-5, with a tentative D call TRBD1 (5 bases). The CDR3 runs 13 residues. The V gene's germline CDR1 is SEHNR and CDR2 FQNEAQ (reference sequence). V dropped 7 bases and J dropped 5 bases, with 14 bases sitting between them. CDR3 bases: TGTGCCAGCACCCCTGTAGCAGGGGAGACCCAGTACTTC. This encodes CASTPVAGETQYF.

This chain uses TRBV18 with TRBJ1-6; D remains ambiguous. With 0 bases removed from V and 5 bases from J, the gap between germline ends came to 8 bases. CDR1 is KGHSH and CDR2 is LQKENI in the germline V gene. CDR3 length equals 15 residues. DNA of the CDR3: TGTGCCAGCTCACCACCGTACAGCAATAATTCACCCCTCCACTTT. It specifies CASSPPYSNNSPLHF.

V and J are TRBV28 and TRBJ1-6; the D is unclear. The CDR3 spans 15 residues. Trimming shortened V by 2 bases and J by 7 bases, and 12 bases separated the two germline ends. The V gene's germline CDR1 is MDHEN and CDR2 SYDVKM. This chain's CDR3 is CASSLRQAINSPLHF. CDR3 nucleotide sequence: TGTGCCAGCAGTTTACGGCAGGCTATAAATTCACCCCTCCACTTT.

The CDR3 sequence: CASTSWGRNYGYTF. In DNA form, the CDR3 reads TGTGCCAGCACCAGTTGGGGGCGAAACTATGGCTACACCTTC. The gene calls are TRBV28 and TRBJ1-2; a weak D match, TRBD1 (6 bases). Trimming removed 7 bases from V and 2 bases from J, with 14 bases in between. CDR1 is MDHEN, CDR2 SYDVKM, per germline. The CDR3 is made up of 14 amino acids.

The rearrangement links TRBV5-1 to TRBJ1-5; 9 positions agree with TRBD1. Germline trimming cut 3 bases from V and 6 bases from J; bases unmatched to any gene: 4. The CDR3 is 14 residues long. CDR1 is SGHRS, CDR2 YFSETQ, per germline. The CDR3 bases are TGCGCCAGCAGCTGGGGACAGGGAGGTCAGCCCCAGCATTTT. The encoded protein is CASSWGQGGQPQHF.

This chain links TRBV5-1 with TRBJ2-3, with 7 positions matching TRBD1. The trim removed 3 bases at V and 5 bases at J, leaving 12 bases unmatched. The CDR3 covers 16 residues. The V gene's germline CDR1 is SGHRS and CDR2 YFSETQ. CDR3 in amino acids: CASSSLPTGVEDTQYF. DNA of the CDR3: TGCGCCAGCAGCTCCCTCCCTACAGGGGTTGAAGATACGCAGTATTTT.

The chain's CDR3 is CASTTDSGANVLTF. The CDR3 region has the DNA TGCGCCAGCACCACAGATTCTGGGGCCAACGTCCTGACTTTC. The V and J genes are TRBV4-1 and TRBJ2-6; unclear D gene. The CDR3 consists of 14 residues. V lost 7 bases and J lost 1, with 8 bases in between. The germline CDR1 and CDR2 sequences are MGHRA and YSYEKL.

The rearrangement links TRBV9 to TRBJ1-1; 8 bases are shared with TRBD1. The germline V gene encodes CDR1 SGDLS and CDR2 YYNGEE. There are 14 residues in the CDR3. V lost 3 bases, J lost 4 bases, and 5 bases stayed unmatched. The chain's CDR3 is CASSGQGLGTEAFF. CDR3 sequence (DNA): TGTGCCAGCAGCGGACAGGGGCTGGGCACTGAAGCTTTCTTT.

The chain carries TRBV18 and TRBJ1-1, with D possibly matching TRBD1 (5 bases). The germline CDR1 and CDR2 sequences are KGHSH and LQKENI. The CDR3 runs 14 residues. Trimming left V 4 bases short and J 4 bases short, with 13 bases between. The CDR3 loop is CASSHSGQGTEAFF. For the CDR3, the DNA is TGTGCCAGCTCACATTCAGGGCAGGGCACTGAAGCTTTCTTT.

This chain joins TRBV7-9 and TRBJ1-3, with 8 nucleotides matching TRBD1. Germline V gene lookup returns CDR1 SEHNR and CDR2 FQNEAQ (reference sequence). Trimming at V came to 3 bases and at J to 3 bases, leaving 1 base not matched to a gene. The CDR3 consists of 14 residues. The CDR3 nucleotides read TGTGCCAGCAGCTTGGACAGGGATGGAAACACCATATATTTT. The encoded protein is CASSLDRDGNTIYF.

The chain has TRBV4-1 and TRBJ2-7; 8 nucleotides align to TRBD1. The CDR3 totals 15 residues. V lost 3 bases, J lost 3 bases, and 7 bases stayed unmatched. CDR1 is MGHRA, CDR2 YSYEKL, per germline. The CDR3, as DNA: TGCGCCAGCAGCCAGGACAGGGTGGGTTTCTACGAGCAGTACTTC. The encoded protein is CASSQDRVGFYEQYF.

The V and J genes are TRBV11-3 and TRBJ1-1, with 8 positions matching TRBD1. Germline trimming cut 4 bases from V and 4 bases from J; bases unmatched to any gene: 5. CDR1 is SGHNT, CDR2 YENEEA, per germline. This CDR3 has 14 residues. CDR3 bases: TGTGCCAGCAGCTCACAGGGGGGGGGCACTGAAGCTTTCTTT. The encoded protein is CASSSQGGGTEAFF. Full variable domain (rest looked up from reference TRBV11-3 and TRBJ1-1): EAGVVQSPRYKIIEKKQPVAFWCNPISGHNTLYWYLQNLGQGPELLIRYENEEAVDDSQLPKDRFSAERLKGVDSTLKIQPAELGDSAVYLCASSSQGGGTEAFFGQGTRLTVV.

The CDR3: CASGPGLAGGSDTQYF. CDR3 nucleotide sequence: TGTGCTAGTGGCCCCGGACTAGCGGGGGGGTCAGATACGCAGTATTTT. This chain connects TRBV12-5 to TRBJ2-3; 15 nucleotides match TRBD2. The CDR3 runs to 16 residues. The germline V gene encodes CDR1 LGHNT and CDR2 FRNRAP. Trimming at V came to 6 bases and at J to 4 bases, leaving 5 bases not matched to a gene.

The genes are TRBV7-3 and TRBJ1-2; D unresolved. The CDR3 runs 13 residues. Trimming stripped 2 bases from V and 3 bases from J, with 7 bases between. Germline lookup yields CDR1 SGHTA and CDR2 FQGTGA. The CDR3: CASSLSQYYGYTF. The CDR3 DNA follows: TGTGCCAGCAGCTTATCGCAGTACTATGGCTACACCTTC.

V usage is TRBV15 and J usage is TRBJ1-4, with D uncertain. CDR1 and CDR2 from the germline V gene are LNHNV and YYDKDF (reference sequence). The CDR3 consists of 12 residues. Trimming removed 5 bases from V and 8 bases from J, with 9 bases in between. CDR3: CATSGLREKLFF. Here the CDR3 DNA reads TGTGCCACCAGCGGGTTGAGGGAAAAACTGTTTTTT.

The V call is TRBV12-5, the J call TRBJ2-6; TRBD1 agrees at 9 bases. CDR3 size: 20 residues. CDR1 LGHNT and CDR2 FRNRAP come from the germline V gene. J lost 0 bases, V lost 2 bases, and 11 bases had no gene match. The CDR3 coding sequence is TGTGCTAGTGGTTTGTTTGGGGGGGACAGGGAAGTCTCTGGGGCCAACGTCCTGACTTTC. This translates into CASGLFGGDREVSGANVLTF.

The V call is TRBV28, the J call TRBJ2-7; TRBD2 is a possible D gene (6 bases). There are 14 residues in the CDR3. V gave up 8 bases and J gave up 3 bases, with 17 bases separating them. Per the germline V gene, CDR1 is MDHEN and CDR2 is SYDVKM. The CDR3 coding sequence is TGTGCCAGCGTGGAGGGTGGTATTGGCTACGAGCAGTACTTC. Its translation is CASVEGGIGYEQYF.

In nucleotides, the CDR3 is TGCAGCGTTGCGGGACAGAGGACCAACAATGAGCAGTTCTTC. The encoded protein is CSVAGQRTNNEQFF. The genes are TRBV29-1 and TRBJ2-1; 7 bases agree with TRBD1. The CDR3 has 14 amino acids. Germline assignment: CDR1 SQVTM and CDR2 ANQGSEA. The junction had 8 bases not matched to a gene; V was cut back by 4 bases and J by 5 bases.